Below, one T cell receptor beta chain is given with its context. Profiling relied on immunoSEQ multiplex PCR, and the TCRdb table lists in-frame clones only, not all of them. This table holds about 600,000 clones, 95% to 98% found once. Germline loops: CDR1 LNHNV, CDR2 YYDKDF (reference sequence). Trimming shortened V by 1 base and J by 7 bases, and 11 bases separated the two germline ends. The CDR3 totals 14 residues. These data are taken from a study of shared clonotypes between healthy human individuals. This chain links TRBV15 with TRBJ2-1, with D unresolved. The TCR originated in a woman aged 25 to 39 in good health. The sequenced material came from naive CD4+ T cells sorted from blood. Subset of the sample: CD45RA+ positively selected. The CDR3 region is CATSRGLGTNEQFF. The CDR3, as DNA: TGTGCCACCAGCAGAGGGTTGGGAACGAATGAGCAGTTCTTC.